What follows is one TCR beta chain and its context. Antigen unknown. The data stem from a study of beta chain features in type 1 diabetes. The isolated RNA, all of it, was reverse transcribed, so expressed TCRB transcripts were what got sequenced. The table came from immunoSEQ multiplex PCR; TCRdb's copy has only in-frame clones and leaves some out. The sample contains around 160,000 clones, roughly 50% of which appear only once. Study-level points and caveats: For cells with high TCR expression, cDNA sequencing could yield over-representation.

This receptor was taken from a man between 18 and 35 years old in good health. The source material was Tregs from blood.

CDR3 coding DNA: TGTGCCAGCTCACCATTAGCGGGGGTGCCAAACATTCAGTACTTC. It is translated as CASSPLAGVPNIQYF. This chain links TRBV18 with TRBJ2-4, with 9 bases matching TRBD2. The CDR3 runs 15 residues. J was trimmed by 6 bases and V by 2 bases; bases with no gene match: 5. In germline, CDR1 is KGHSH, CDR2 LQKENI.